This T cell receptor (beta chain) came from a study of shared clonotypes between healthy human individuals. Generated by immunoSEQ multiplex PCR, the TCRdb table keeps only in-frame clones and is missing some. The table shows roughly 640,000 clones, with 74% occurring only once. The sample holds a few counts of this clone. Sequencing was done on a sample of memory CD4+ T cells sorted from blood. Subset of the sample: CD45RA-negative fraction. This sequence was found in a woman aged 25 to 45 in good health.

In DNA, the CDR3 is TGTGCCAGTAGTATTCAGGGTCAGGCTACAAATGAGCAGTTCTTC. Residues: CASSIQGQATNEQFF. J is TRBJ2-1 and V is TRBV19, with a possible D match to TRBD1 (5 bases). Germline V gene sequence: CDR1 LNHDA, CDR2 SQIVND (reference sequence). This CDR3 spans 15 amino acids. V was trimmed by 3 bases and J by 7 bases, leaving 16 bases between them.